This note documents a single TCR beta chain sequence. This entry is derived from a study of shared clonotypes between healthy human individuals. Data came from immunoSEQ multiplex PCR; TCRdb stores just in-frame clones and leaves some out. The table has roughly 2.1 million clones, 90% to 95% seen once. The ends lost 2 bases at V and 7 bases at J; junction bases unmatched: 7. This CDR3 is built from 15 residues. In germline, CDR1 is SEHNR, CDR2 FQNEAQ (reference sequence). CD45RO-negative CD8 cells positively selected for CCR7 made up the naive population, which excluded terminally differentiated effector memory CD45RA+ cells.

What was sequenced was naive CD8+ T cells from PBMCs. The clonotype originates from a young man in good health. Some clones in this sample may be carry-over from other donors' samples. The chain has TRBV7-9 and TRBJ2-7; 11 bases align to TRBD1. CDR3 DNA sequence: TGTGCCAGCAGCTTACTCGGACAGGGGGCTGGGGAGCAGTACTTC. It translates to CASSLLGQGAGEQYF. Together with reference TRBV7-9 and TRBJ2-7, the CDR3 gives the full variable domain: DTGVSQNPRHKITKRGQNVTFRCDPISEHNRLYWYRQTLGQGPEFLTYFQNEAQLEKSRLLSDRFSAERPKGSFSTLEIQRTEQGDSAMYLCASSLLGQGAGEQYFGPGTRLTVT.